This T cell receptor (beta chain) appears in the sequencing data of a study of long-term antiretroviral therapy in people with HIV (dated 2022 in TCRdb). For context, the study as a whole: The earliest samples were collected roughly a decade before the 2015 WHO recommendation for immediate ART, at a time when ART was usually postponed until CD4 counts fell. A total of fewer than 250 cryopreserved PBMC samples came from 25 to 35 adults with confirmed HIV infection and were collected serially over a mean of approximately six years (range 1-12). No cross-contamination during QIAcube processing was shown when test extractions of a monoclonal T-cell line were performed alongside over 25 polyclonal samples. A retrospective serial study tested whether changes in peripheral blood TRB repertoire composition and diversity were associated with ART initiation and durable HIV suppression. Of the 30 participants with HIV, approximately ten were female.

The immunoSEQ hsTCRB v3.0 assay was used at survey level resolution to sequence the TRB variable region. The target sequencing depth for TRB was about 40,000-55,000 T-cell genomes per sample. TRB libraries were pooled and sequenced on an Illumina MiSeq using a v3 150-cycle kit. Concerning the study's data processing: Repertoire analysis was performed in R inside a reproducible Nextflow workflow that covered QC, data transformation and analysis. LymphoSeq2, an R package for AIRR-Seq data exploration, was used to implement custom analyses. A handful of samples that yielded fewer than 5000 total TRB sequences were excluded, so that approximately 200 HIV repertoires were analyzed. Among the approximately 180 retained HIV repertoires, 55 to 65 were collected before ART initiation and some 130 were collected after ART initiation. Each repertoire was downsampled to 5000 TRB nucleotide sequences, and summary statistics were averaged across 100 downsampling iterations. Only TRB sequences with CDR3 regions of at least seven amino acids were retained for analysis. Diversity was assessed using a clonality score derived from Shannon entropy and using the Gini coefficient. In the repertoire networks, any two of the top 5000 CDR3 amino acid sequences were linked whenever the two sequences differed by an edit distance of one. Antigen specificity groups and MHC restriction were predicted for TRB CDR3 amino acid sequences with GLIPH2. CDR3 amino acid sequences were matched against VDJdb and McPAS-TCR to flag known CMV, EBV, HIV or tissue antigen associations. Pre-ART, post-ART and control groups were compared with Wilcoxon signed-rank tests and Holm-Bonferroni correction. The source is immuneACCESS, and TCRdb retained only in-frame sequences with V and J called. Part of the clones is not carried over; for the studies checked, unresolved V genes explain less than half of this, and the remainder is unexplained. V, J and clone size derive from that table, while D and trimming were established from the DNA sequence. The sample table records about 30,000 clones; approximately 94% of these occur just once. The top ten clones comprise less than 3% of the sample.

Summary of the overall study and its limitations: No data were available on ART adherence, viral resistance or therapy changes, limiting inferences about post-ART repertoire changes. Since PBMC availability was limited, sequencing covered only the TCR beta chain, with no alpha chain pairing. ART initiation was associated with a significant increase in TRB diversity, but diversity stayed significantly below transplant donor controls even after long-term ART. The samples were dated from 2004 to 2017, and the ART regimens that were used may be less effective than current ART regimens. Because cell numbers in pre-ART samples were limited, unsorted PBMC were profiled instead of sorted CD4+ and CD8+ T cells. Narrower CDR3 length ranges were observed in HIV repertoires than in controls, and an antigen-experienced repertoire with only a slight naive shift after ART was suggested by the network structure. The repertoire was dominated across all time points by expanded TRB clones identified before ART initiation, although this dominance was seen to fluctuate and to decrease in many PLHIV after ART.

With respect to this clone: No antigen is known for it. Base-call qualities are not available, and no considerably larger clone is one nucleotide away.

Cut back by 0 bases and 5 bases, the V and J ends lie 9 bases apart. Including the terminal cysteine and phenylalanine, the CDR3 comprises 15 residues. CDR3 DNA is the only sequence kept; it has 45 bases, read in frame from the first base. The germline V gene encodes CDR1 SGHNT and CDR2 YYREEE (reference sequence). Participants were included only if at least one PBMC sample before ART initiation and at least two post-ART samples were available. All participants with HIV were treated in the United States of America. Before DNA extraction, cryopreserved samples containing about 0.9-11 million PBMC were thawed and washed. At the time of the earliest PBMC sample for each participant with HIV, ages ranged from roughly 23 to 55 years. PBMC samples were contributed by each participant from 1-4 timepoints before ART initiation and 2-8 timepoints after ART initiation, with a median of 7 samples. For every participant, serial HIV viral load, CD4+ T-cell count, ART history and demographic data were obtained. Genomic DNA was extracted from unsorted PBMC with a Qiagen kit on a QIAcube, with processing performed in batches of 12 samples.

The chain is made from TRBV5-4 and TRBJ1-6, with TRBD1 perhaps the D gene, on 6 matching bases. The material sequenced was unsorted PBMCs, taken 7.3 to 7.5 years after starting antiretroviral therapy. This receptor was taken from a man aged 50-60 years with HIV. The CDR3 has the sequence CASSLVQGNNSPLHF. The DNA sequence follows: TGTGCCAGCAGCTTGGTCCAGGGGAATAATTCACCCCTCCACTTT.